Each of the 11 T cell receptor beta chains below was sequenced from the same sample in a study of CD8 T cells in ankylosing spondylitis. Study findings and constraints: For ankylosing spondylitis blood, a TCR beta motif of 7 to 9 highly homologous variants appeared characteristic.

These receptors are not linked to any known antigen. TCRdb re-derived calls from the 5' RACE reads in MiXCR, one entry per CDR3 protein. In the table there are around 540,000 distinct CDR3 sequences, 12% of which are singletons. Sequencing was carried out using blood, either unsorted or a sorted T cell fraction (not recorded which). Receptors were obtained from a male donor with ankylosing spondylitis.

This chain links TRBV27 with TRBJ2-1; 9 nucleotides match TRBD2. Germline lookup yields CDR1 MNHEY and CDR2 SMNVEV (reference sequence). This CDR3 contains 15 residues. Trimming cost V 6 bases and J 3 bases; bases outside gene matches: 6. In DNA form, the CDR3 reads TGTGCCAGCAGCTTTACAGCGGGAGGCTACAATGAGCAGTTCTTC. Translation gives CASSFTAGGYNEQFF.

The V and J genes are TRBV5-1 and TRBJ1-2; 10 bases line up with TRBD1. Germline V lookup: CDR1 SGHRS, CDR2 YFSETQ. J lost 8 bases, V lost 4 bases, and 8 bases had no gene match. The CDR3 runs 14 residues. The CDR3 DNA follows: TGCGCCAGCAGCCCCAGAGGGACAGGGGTCGGCTACACCTTC. Translating it yields CASSPRGTGVGYTF.

This clonotype has a handful of counts. The rearrangement joins TRBV5-5 to TRBJ2-3, with no clear D. The V end lost 4 bases, the J end lost 0 bases, and 9 bases lay between the germline ends. The CDR3 spans 14 residues. Germline lookup yields CDR1 SGHKS and CDR2 YYEKEE (reference sequence). The CDR3 spells CASSPRWSTDTQYF. The DNA for the CDR3 is TGTGCCAGCAGCCCTAGGTGGAGCACAGATACGCAGTATTTT.

This chain links TRBV4-2 with TRBJ2-3, with D hard to call. This CDR3 is built from 14 residues. Germline V gene data show CDR1 as LGHNA and CDR2 as YNFKEQ. The V gene lost 3 bases and the J gene lost 1 base, with 8 bases spanning the gap. Written as DNA, the CDR3 is TGTGCCAGCAGCCATAATGGGGGCACAGATACGCAGTATTTT. Translated, it gives CASSHNGGTDTQYF.

This clonotype turned up a few times. This chain links TRBV4-2 with TRBJ2-7; no firm D call. The germline CDR1 and CDR2 sequences are LGHNA and YNFKEQ. Trimming took off 3 bases at V and 1 base at J, with 13 bases between the two ends. The CDR3 runs to 15 residues. The CDR3 sequence is CASSQGGTESYEQYF. CDR3 nucleotide sequence: TGTGCCAGCAGCCAGGGCGGCACAGAGTCCTACGAGCAGTACTTC.

This chain links TRBV12-3 or TRBV12-4 with TRBJ2-7; D call uncertain. There are 14 residues in the CDR3. Trimming took off 6 bases at V and 0 bases at J, with 12 bases between the two ends. The CDR3 DNA follows: TGTGCCAGCAGCCCATACCAATTCTCCTACGAGCAGTACTTC. This gives the protein CASSPYQFSYEQYF.

This clonotype was observed at least ten times. This chain connects TRBV14 to TRBJ2-3; D gene ambiguous. Per germline, CDR1 SGHDN and CDR2 FVKESK. The CDR3 is made up of 13 amino acids. V was cut by 4 bases and J by 4 bases, with 9 bases left in between. The CDR3 nucleotides are TGTGCCAGCAGCCGCAACCTCCCAGATACGCAGTATTTT. This gives the protein CASSRNLPDTQYF.

This clonotype occurred many times. This chain connects TRBV4-2 to TRBJ2-7, with 7 positions matching TRBD1. The germline gives CDR1 LGHNA, CDR2 YNFKEQ. Trimming removed 1 base from V and 0 bases from J; junction bases left unmatched: 3. This CDR3 spans 15 amino acids. The CDR3 nucleotides are TGTGCCAGCAGCCAAGTGACAGGGTACTCCTACGAGCAGTACTTC. This translates into CASSQVTGYSYEQYF.

This chain uses TRBV20-1 with TRBJ2-5; no clear D. This CDR3 region has 14 residues. V was shortened by 0 bases and J by 2 bases, with 10 bases between the two germline ends. Germline CDR1 and CDR2: DFQATT and SNEGSKA (reference sequence). The CDR3 here is CSARDWVVQETQYF. The CDR3 bases are TGCAGTGCTAGAGATTGGGTGGTGCAAGAGACCCAGTACTTC.

This clonotype was counted between two and nine times. This chain connects TRBV27 to TRBJ2-5; the match to TRBD2 covers 8 bases. Germline V gene sequence: CDR1 MNHEY, CDR2 SMNVEV (reference sequence). The CDR3 contains 19 residues. V lost 5 bases, J lost 2 bases, and 19 bases stayed unmatched. CDR3 amino acids: CASSPSRTSGSQKQETQYF. Written as DNA, the CDR3 is TGTGCCAGCAGTCCCTCACGCACTAGCGGTTCACAAAAACAAGAGACCCAGTACTTC.

This clonotype was seen a handful of times. V is TRBV7-9 and J is TRBJ2-1, with 10 bases aligning to TRBD2. There are 13 residues in the CDR3. Germline V lookup: CDR1 SEHNR, CDR2 FQNEAQ (reference sequence). After removal of 4 bases from V and 12 bases from J, the junction contained 6 bases not matched to a gene. Written as DNA, the CDR3 is TGTGCCAGCAGCTCCAGCCTAGCGGGAGTGCAGTTCTTC. The encoded protein is CASSSSLAGVQFF.